This T cell receptor beta chain originates from a study of blood T cell repertoires in COVID-19. As for the study in general: Nucleic acid was either cDNA or gDNA, and it came from T cells, B-cell-depleted T cells, or PBMCs.

Trimming removed 6 bases from V and 0 bases from J, with 15 bases in between. In germline, CDR1 is LGHDT, CDR2 YNNKEL (reference sequence). This CDR3 region has 16 residues. As handled by the study authors: Using reference gene primer amplification, nucleated cell counts were estimated. Repertoires were generated with immunoSEQ multiplex PCR, while TCRdb's copy carries only in-frame clones and drops some. V and J calls and clone size come straight from that table; D and trimming were deduced from the DNA. The sample records roughly 85,000 clones, more than 60% being singletons. The sample comprised peripheral blood. This chain connects TRBV3-1 (or the pseudogene TRBV3-2) to TRBJ2-1; possibly TRBD1 for D (5 bases). The receptor comes from a human donor in a cohort sampled during active COVID-19. The CDR3, as DNA: TGTGCCAGCAGTCCGCAAGGGGTAGGCTCCTACAATGAGCAGTTCTTC. It is translated as CASSPQGVGSYNEQFF.